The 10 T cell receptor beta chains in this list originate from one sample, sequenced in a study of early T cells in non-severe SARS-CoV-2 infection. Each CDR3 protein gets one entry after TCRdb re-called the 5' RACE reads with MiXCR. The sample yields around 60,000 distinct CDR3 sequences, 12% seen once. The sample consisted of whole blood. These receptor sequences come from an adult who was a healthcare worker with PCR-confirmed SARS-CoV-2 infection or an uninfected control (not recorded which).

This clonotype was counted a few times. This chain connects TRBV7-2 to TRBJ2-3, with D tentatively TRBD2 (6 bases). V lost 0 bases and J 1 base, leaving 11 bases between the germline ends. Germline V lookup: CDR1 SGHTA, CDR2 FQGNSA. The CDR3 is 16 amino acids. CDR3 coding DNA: TGTGCCAGCAGCTTAGCGGGCCTAGCGCGCACAGATACGCAGTATTTT. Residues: CASSLAGLARTDTQYF. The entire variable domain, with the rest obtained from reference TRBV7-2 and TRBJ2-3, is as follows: GAGVSQSPSNKVTEKGKDVELRCDPISGHTALYWYRQSLGQGLEFLIYFQGNSAPDKSGLPSDRFSAERTGGSVSTLTIQRTQQEDSAVYLCASSLAGLARTDTQYFGPGTRLTVL.

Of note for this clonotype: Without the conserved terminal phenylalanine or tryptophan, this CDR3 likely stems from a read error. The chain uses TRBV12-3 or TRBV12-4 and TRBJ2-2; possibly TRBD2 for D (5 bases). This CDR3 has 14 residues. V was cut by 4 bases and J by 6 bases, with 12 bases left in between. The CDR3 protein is CASSSRVGAGELFS. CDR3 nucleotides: TGTGCCAGCAGTTCCCGGGTCGGGGCCGGGGAGCTGTTTTCT.

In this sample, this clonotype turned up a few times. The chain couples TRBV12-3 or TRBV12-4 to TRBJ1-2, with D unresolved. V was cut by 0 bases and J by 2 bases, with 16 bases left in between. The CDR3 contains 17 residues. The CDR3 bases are TGTGCCAGCAGTTTAGCGATTACACTACAACCCAACTATGGCTACACCTTC. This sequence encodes CASSLAITLQPNYGYTF.

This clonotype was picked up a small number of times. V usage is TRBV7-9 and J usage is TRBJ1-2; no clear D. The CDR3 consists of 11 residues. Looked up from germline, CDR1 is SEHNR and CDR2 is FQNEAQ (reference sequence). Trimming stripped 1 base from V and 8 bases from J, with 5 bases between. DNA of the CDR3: TGTGCCAGCAGCTTAGGAGGAGGCTACACCTTC. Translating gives CASSLGGGYTF. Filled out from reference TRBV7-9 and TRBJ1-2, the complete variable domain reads DTGVSQNPRHKITKRGQNVTFRCDPISEHNRLYWYRQTLGQGPEFLTYFQNEAQLEKSRLLSDRFSAERPKGSFSTLEIQRTEQGDSAMYLCASSLGGGYTFGSGTRLTVV.

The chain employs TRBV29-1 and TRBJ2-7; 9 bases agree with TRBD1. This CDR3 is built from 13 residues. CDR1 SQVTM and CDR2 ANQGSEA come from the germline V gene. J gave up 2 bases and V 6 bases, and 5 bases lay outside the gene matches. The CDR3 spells CSVYGDRAYEQYF. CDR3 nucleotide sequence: TGCAGCGTATATGGGGACAGGGCCTACGAGCAGTACTTC.

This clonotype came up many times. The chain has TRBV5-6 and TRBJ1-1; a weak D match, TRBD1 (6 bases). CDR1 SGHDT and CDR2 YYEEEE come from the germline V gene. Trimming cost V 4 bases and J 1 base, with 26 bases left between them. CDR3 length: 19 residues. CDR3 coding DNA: TGTGCCAGCAGCCCGGAGGGGGTCGGGGGACTCCAAAGGAACACTGAAGCTTTCTTT. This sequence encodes CASSPEGVGGLQRNTEAFF. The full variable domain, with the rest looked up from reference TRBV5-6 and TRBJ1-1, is DAGVTQSPTHLIKTRGQQVTLRCSPKSGHDTVSWYQQALGQGPQFIFQYYEEEERQRGNFPDRFSGHQFPNYSSELNVNALLLGDSALYLCASSPEGVGGLQRNTEAFFGQGTRLTVV.

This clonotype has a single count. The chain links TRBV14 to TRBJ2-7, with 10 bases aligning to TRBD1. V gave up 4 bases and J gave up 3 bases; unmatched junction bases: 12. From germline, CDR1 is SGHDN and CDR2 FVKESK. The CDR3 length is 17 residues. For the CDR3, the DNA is TGTGCCAGCAGCCTCTCAGAGGGGGACAGGGGATTCTACGAGCAGTACTTC. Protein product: CASSLSEGDRGFYEQYF.

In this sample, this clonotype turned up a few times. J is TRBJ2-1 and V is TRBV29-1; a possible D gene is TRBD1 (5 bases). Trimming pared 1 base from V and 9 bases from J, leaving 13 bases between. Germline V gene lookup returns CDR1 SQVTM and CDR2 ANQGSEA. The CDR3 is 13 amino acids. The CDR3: CSVEVDSPIEQFF. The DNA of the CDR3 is TGCAGCGTTGAAGTCGACAGCCCGATTGAGCAGTTCTTC.

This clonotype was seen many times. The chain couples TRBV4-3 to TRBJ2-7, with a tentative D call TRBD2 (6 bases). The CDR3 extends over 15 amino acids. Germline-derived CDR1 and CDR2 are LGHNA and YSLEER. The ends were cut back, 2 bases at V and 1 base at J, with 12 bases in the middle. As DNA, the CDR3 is TGCGCCAGCAGCCAAAACGCGCGGGGATCCTACGAGCAGTACTTC. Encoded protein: CASSQNARGSYEQYF.

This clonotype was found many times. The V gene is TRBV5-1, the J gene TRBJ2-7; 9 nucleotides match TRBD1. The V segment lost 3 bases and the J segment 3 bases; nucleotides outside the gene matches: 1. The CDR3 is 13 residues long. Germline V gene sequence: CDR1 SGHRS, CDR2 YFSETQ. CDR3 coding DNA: TGCGCCAGCAGCTCGACAGGGGGCTACGAGCAGTACTTC. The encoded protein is CASSSTGGYEQYF.